This record covers a single TCR beta chain. These data come from a study of blood T cell repertoires in COVID-19. Across the whole study: Sample material is recorded as cDNA or gDNA derived from T cells, B-cell-depleted T cells, or PBMCs.

This CDR3 has 16 residues. Ages ranged from roughly 18 to 100 years, with residence in 24 US areas. Cohorts were assigned according to the clinical history that participants reported. Authors' analysis steps: How many nucleated cells were present was estimated from reference gene primer amplification. Clones were sequenced by immunoSEQ multiplex PCR, and TCRdb holds only the in-frame ones, with some missing. V and J calls and clone size are those listed in that table; D and trimming were worked out from the DNA. The sample yields about 220,000 clones, about 91% seen once. The sample taken for sequencing was PBMCs or T cells enriched from blood (not recorded which). V usage is TRBV1 and J usage is TRBJ2-5; the D segment call TRBD2 is taken from the table without a DNA check. TRBV1 is a recognized pseudogene. The receptor comes from a woman in her 40s with acute COVID-19. This CDR3 is CTSSQSSGGAGETQYF. The CDR3 nucleotides read TGCACCAGCAGCCAATCAAGCGGGGGGGCGGGAGAGACCCAGTACTTC.